These T cell receptor beta chains were read from a single sample in a study of blood T cell repertoires in COVID-19. Libraries were prepared by immunoSEQ multiplex PCR; TCRdb keeps only in-frame clonotypes and omits some of them. The data contain approximately 27,000 clones, approximately 85% of them singletons. Sequenced sample: peripheral blood. These receptors were taken from a woman aged 50 to 60 with active COVID-19. Each CDR3 is given with its conserved first and last residue. A D gene is named only where the DNA matches it firmly. Clone size is shown for a subset of rows, as once, few, many or a class of expanded clone.

V gene	clone size	D gene	J gene	CDR3 protein	CDR3 DNA
TRBV28	.	.	TRBJ1-2	CASSLDSWNYGYTF	TGTGCCAGCAGTTTGGACAGTTGGAACTATGGCTACACCTTC
TRBV19	once	.	TRBJ1-2	CASSIDGAADRYGYTF	TGTGCCAGTAGTATTGATGGGGCAGCCGATCGCTATGGCTACACCTTC
TRBV5-1	.	TRBD1	TRBJ2-7	CASSLYGTGSSYEQYF	TGCGCCAGCAGCTTGTACGGGACAGGGAGCTCCTACGAGCAGTACTTC
TRBV15	.	.	TRBJ2-1	CATSRRLGVAYNEQFF	TGTGCCACCAGCAGGCGCCTAGGGGTGGCTTACAATGAGCAGTTCTTC
TRBV28	.	.	TRBJ2-5	CASSLFGQGYQETQYF	TGTGCCAGCAGTTTATTCGGCCAGGGGTACCAAGAGACCCAGTACTTC
TRBV7-2	.	.	TRBJ1-1	CASSLEREAEAFF	TGTGCCAGCAGCTTAGAAAGGGAGGCTGAAGCTTTCTTT
TRBV5-1	.	.	TRBJ1-2	CASSLAGAHGYTF	TGCGCCAGCAGCTTGGCAGGGGCCCATGGCTACACCTTC
TRBV24-1	.	TRBD2	TRBJ2-2	CATRERREGGELFF	TGTGCCACCAGGGAGCGCCGGGAGGGCGGGGAGCTGTTTTTT
TRBV4-2	.	TRBD2	TRBJ2-7	CASRPGTSYEQYF	TGTGCCAGCAGGCCCGGGACTAGCTACGAGCAGTACTTC
TRBV5-1	.	TRBD2	TRBJ2-1	CASSSSSGRVGNEQFF	TGCGCCAGCAGCTCATCCAGCGGGAGAGTCGGCAATGAGCAGTTCTTC
TRBV28	.	.	TRBJ1-1	CASSPRGGGNTEAFF	TGTGCCAGCAGTCCCCGCGGGGGGGGAAACACTGAAGCTTTCTTT
TRBV3-1/TRBV3-2	.	TRBD1	TRBJ1-2	CASSPGQGIVNYGYTF	TGTGCCAGCAGCCCGGGACAGGGTATAGTTAACTATGGCTACACCTTC
TRBV3-1/TRBV3-2	.	TRBD2	TRBJ2-1	CASSHGRAGNEQFF	TGTGCCAGCAGCCACGGGAGGGCCGGGAATGAGCAGTTCTTC
TRBV7-9	.	TRBD1	TRBJ1-1	CASSPRQGARDTEAFF	TGTGCCAGCAGCCCACGACAGGGGGCGAGAGACACTGAAGCTTTCTTT
TRBV2	once	.	TRBJ2-7	CASRLPGSYEQYF	TGTGCCAGCAGACTACCGGGAAGCTACGAGCAGTACTTC
TRBV29-1	.	.	TRBJ2-7	CSVGSGYEQYF	TGCAGCGTTGGTAGCGGCTACGAGCAGTACTTC
TRBV4-2	.	TRBD1	TRBJ1-2	CASSQLGQGLIYGYTF	TGTGCCAGCAGCCAATTGGGACAGGGACTGATCTATGGCTACACCTTC
TRBV3-1/TRBV3-2	.	.	TRBJ2-2	CASGGGVAGTGELFF	TGTGCCAGCGGAGGGGGGGTAGCAGGCACCGGGGAGCTGTTTTTT
TRBV11-2	.	TRBD1	TRBJ1-1	CASSQGPGQGYTEAFF	TGTGCCAGCAGCCAGGGACCGGGACAGGGTTACACTGAAGCTTTCTTT
TRBV28	.	.	TRBJ1-5	CASSLGPGGNQPQHF	TGTGCCAGCAGTTTAGGTCCGGGGGGCAATCAGCCCCAGCATTTT
TRBV5-6	.	TRBD1	TRBJ1-5	CASSLNGQGPQHF	TGTGCCAGCAGCTTGAACGGACAGGGGCCCCAGCATTTT
TRBV19	.	TRBD1	TRBJ2-7	CASSIPGRQGLYEQYF	TGTGCCAGTAGTATCCCAGGTCGACAGGGTTTGTACGAGCAGTACTTC
TRBV9	few	.	TRBJ2-7	CASSVQGNSYEQYF	TGTGCCAGCAGCGTACAGGGGAACTCCTACGAGCAGTACTTC
TRBV28	.	.	TRBJ1-2	CASSSSTRGYTF	TGTGCCAGCAGTTCCTCAACTCGGGGCTACACCTTC